The 32 T cell receptor beta chains below all came from one sample that was sequenced in a study of T cell repertoires in aging, cancer and after chemotherapy. Rearranged V-D-J TRB sequences were amplified with a mixed TRB-A/B primer pool. Via MiXCR, TCRdb re-called the multiplex PCR reads, giving one row per CDR3 protein. This sample has some 3,200 distinct CDR3 sequences, with approximately 25% found just once. Peripheral blood genomic DNA, not sorted cells or RNA, was the template. Input material: blood. All receptors derive from a human donor with a solid tumor.

CDR3 nucleotide sequence: TGTGCCAGTAGTAGACAAGGACAGTCACCCCAGCATTTT. This encodes CASSRQGQSPQHF. The chain has TRBV19 and TRBJ1-5; weak D call: TRBD1 (6 bases). The V gene's germline CDR1 is LNHDA and CDR2 SQIVND (reference sequence). Trimming took 4 bases from V and 10 from J, leaving 14 bases between them. This CDR3 comprises 13 residues. Combining the CDR3 with reference TRBV19 and TRBJ1-5 gives the whole variable domain DGGITQSPKYLFRKEGQNVTLSCEQNLNHDAMYWYRQDPGQGLRLIYYSQIVNDFQKGDIAEGYSVSREKKESFPLTVTSAQKNPTAFYLCASSRQGQSPQHFGDGTRLSIL.

This clonotype was picked up a small number of times. The V call is TRBV20-1, the J call TRBJ2-5; 13 bases agree with TRBD2. Germline trimming cut 4 bases from V and 2 bases from J; bases unmatched to any gene: 16. The CDR3 covers 19 residues. CDR1 is DFQATT and CDR2 is SNEGSKA in the germline V gene (reference sequence). The CDR3 nucleotides read TGCAGTGCTACCAAAGACGGGACTAGCGGGATCGGGAGGCAAGAGACCCAGTACTTC. Amino acids: CSATKDGTSGIGRQETQYF.

The rearrangement joins TRBV19 to TRBJ1-1; 10 bases match TRBD1. After removal of 4 bases from V and 5 bases from J, the junction contained 10 bases not matched to a gene. The CDR3 spans 16 residues. The germline gives CDR1 LNHDA, CDR2 SQIVND (reference sequence). The CDR3 sequence: CASSNSRTGGSTEAFF. In DNA, the CDR3 is TGTGCCAGTAGTAACTCCCGGACAGGGGGTAGTACTGAAGCTTTCTTT.

The genes are TRBV20-1 and TRBJ2-3, with D maybe TRBD2 (6 bases). The CDR3 length is 13 residues. The V end lost 2 bases, the J end lost 9 bases, and 15 bases lay between the germline ends. The germline CDR1 and CDR2 sequences are DFQATT and SNEGSKA (reference sequence). Here the CDR3 reads CSARWATRGTQYF. DNA of the CDR3: TGCAGTGCTAGATGGGCGACTAGAGGGACGCAGTATTTT.

This clonotype qualifies as medium-sized. This sequence joins TRBV27 and TRBJ2-7; D gene unclear. Deletions cut 3 bases from V and 2 bases from J, with 11 bases between. Looked up from germline, CDR1 is MNHEY and CDR2 is SMNVEV (reference sequence). The CDR3 has 14 amino acids. The CDR3 DNA reads as TGTGCCAGCAGTTTGGTCTCCTCGACCTACGAGCAGTACTTC. Translation: CASSLVSSTYEQYF.

This clonotype is labeled medium-sized. This chain links TRBV13 with TRBJ1-4, with no clear D. In germline, CDR1 is PRHDT, CDR2 FYEKMQ (reference sequence). Trimming cost V 1 base and J 15 bases, with 15 bases left between them. This CDR3 spans 13 amino acids. The CDR3: CASSLVPGVGVFF. The CDR3 DNA is TGTGCCAGCAGCTTAGTACCAGGTGTCGGGGTGTTTTTT.

CDR3 protein: CASRTGQGSSYEQYF. DNA for the CDR3: TGTGCCAGCAGAACAGGACAGGGGAGCTCCTACGAGCAGTACTTC. The chain links TRBV6-5 to TRBJ2-7; 9 bases agree with TRBD1. After removal of 6 bases from V and 0 bases from J, the junction contained 6 bases not matched to a gene. CDR1 and CDR2 (germline): MNHEY, SVGAGI. This CDR3 spans 15 amino acids.

This clonotype ranks as medium-sized (0.01 to 0.1%). V usage is TRBV30 and J usage is TRBJ1-2; 9 positions match TRBD1. The CDR3 runs to 13 residues. Germline trimming cut 5 bases from V and 4 bases from J; bases unmatched to any gene: 5. CDR1 is GTSNPN and CDR2 is SVGIG in the germline V gene (reference sequence). CDR3 sequence reads: CAWSTGGGYGYTF. The CDR3 DNA reads TGTGCCTGGTCTACAGGGGGCGGCTATGGCTACACCTTC.

In this sample, this clonotype is medium-sized. V and J are TRBV13 and TRBJ1-2; 7 nucleotides agree with TRBD1. This CDR3 is 12 amino acids long. Trimming removed 4 bases from V and 5 bases from J; junction bases left unmatched: 1. In germline, CDR1 is PRHDT, CDR2 FYEKMQ (reference sequence). The CDR3 loop reads CASSSGQYGYTF. CDR3 coding DNA: TGTGCCAGCAGCTCGGGACAGTATGGCTACACCTTC.

Sample share makes this clonotype large. This chain joins TRBV29-1 and TRBJ2-1; D possibly corresponds to TRBD1 (6 bases). Trimming stripped 6 bases from V and 1 base from J, with 13 bases between. The V gene's germline CDR1 is SQVTM and CDR2 ANQGSEA. The CDR3 totals 14 residues. The chain's CDR3 is CSVIRGWSYNEQFF. The CDR3 coding sequence is TGCAGCGTCATCAGGGGATGGTCCTACAATGAGCAGTTCTTC.

The genes are TRBV30 and TRBJ1-5; possible D gene TRBD1, 6 bases. The CDR3 loop spans 15 amino acids. V was pared by 0 bases and J by 7 bases, with 16 bases between. CDR1 and CDR2 (germline): GTSNPN, SVGIG (reference sequence). CDR3 region: CAWSVRKGGGQPQHF. In DNA form, the CDR3 reads TGTGCCTGGAGTGTAAGGAAAGGGGGAGGGCAGCCCCAGCATTTT.

The chain carries TRBV4-3 and TRBJ2-7; 7 bases align to TRBD2. V lost 0 bases, J lost 4 bases, and 0 bases stayed unmatched. Germline CDR1 is LGHNA and CDR2 is YSLEER. This CDR3 is 13 amino acids long. Here the CDR3 DNA reads TGCGCCAGCAGCCAAGAGGGGGGGTACGAGCAGTACTTC. It specifies CASSQEGGYEQYF.

The CDR3 DNA reads as TGTGCCAGCAGCCCCCCGGGACAGGGGTTCTTTAGGGACACTGAAGCTTTCTTT. It translates to CASSPPGQGFFRDTEAFF. The chain carries TRBV11-3 and TRBJ1-1; 10 bases line up with TRBD1. The CDR3 sequence is 18 residues long. J was trimmed by 3 bases and V by 5 bases; bases with no gene match: 15. Germline CDR1 reads SGHNT; CDR2 reads YENEEA.

Notes on this clonotype: The junction shows a germline mismatch at one end, possibly a read error. The chain joins TRBV4-3 to TRBJ1-2; 8 positions agree with TRBD1. Germline CDR1 LGHNA, CDR2 YSLEER. CDR3 size: 15 residues. CDR3 sequence: CASSQDTQGASGYTF. The CDR3, as DNA: TGTGCCAGCAGCCAAGATACGCAGGGGGCATCTGGCTACACCTTC.

The chain uses TRBV12-3 or TRBV12-4 and TRBJ2-1; 11 bases map to TRBD1. The CDR3 consists of 14 residues. Germline trimming cut 7 bases from V and 8 bases from J; bases unmatched to any gene: 7. CDR3 nucleotides: TGTGCCAGCAAGAAGGACAGGGGGCTTGATGAGCAGTTCTTC. This codes for CASKKDRGLDEQFF.

Sample share makes this clonotype medium-sized (0.01 to 0.1%). This chain uses TRBV30 with TRBJ2-1; perhaps TRBD2 as D (5 bases). V was cut by 2 bases and J by 10 bases, with 12 bases left in between. The CDR3 covers 12 residues. The germline gives CDR1 GTSNPN, CDR2 SVGIG (reference sequence). CDR3 protein: CAWSLTKVEQFF. DNA of the CDR3: TGTGCCTGGAGTCTGACTAAAGTCGAGCAGTTCTTC.

This clonotype rates as large. The chain carries TRBV30 and TRBJ2-3, with TRBD2 matching over 12 bases. This CDR3 comprises 15 residues. With 3 bases clipped from V and 11 bases from J, the junction kept 12 bases outside the gene matches. Germline V gene lookup returns CDR1 GTSNPN and CDR2 SVGIG (reference sequence). CDR3 protein: CAWRDASGRAIGQYF. The CDR3 nucleotides read TGTGCCTGGAGAGATGCTAGCGGGAGGGCCATTGGGCAGTATTTT.

The V call is TRBV5-1, the J call TRBJ1-3, with D possibly TRBD1 on 5 matching bases. The germline V gene encodes CDR1 SGHRS and CDR2 YFSETQ. CDR3 length: 14 residues. The ends were cut back, 3 bases at V and 0 bases at J, with 7 bases in the middle. CDR3 sequence reads: CASSSQGSGNTIYF. CDR3 nucleotides: TGCGCCAGCAGCTCGCAGGGCTCTGGAAACACCATATATTTT.

In this sample, this clonotype is medium-sized. This rearrangement joins TRBV19 to TRBJ1-1; D remains unclear. This CDR3 comprises 14 residues. V dropped 2 bases and J dropped 1 base, with 8 bases sitting between them. Germline CDR1 LNHDA, CDR2 SQIVND (reference sequence). Written as DNA, the CDR3 is TGTGCCAGTAGTATAACGGTGACGAACACTGAAGCTTTCTTT. Translated: CASSITVTNTEAFF.

This clonotype was seen a few times. CDR3 in DNA: TGCAGTGTCCCCCGGGGGATCCAATACGAGCAGTACTTC. This encodes CSVPRGIQYEQYF. The genes are TRBV20-1 and TRBJ2-5; D perhaps matches TRBD2 (6 bases). The tail of the sequence fits TRBJ2-7 better, so the J call may be wrong. CDR1 is DFQATT and CDR2 is SNEGSKA in the germline V gene (reference sequence). The CDR3 runs to 13 residues.

V is TRBV6-5 and J is TRBJ2-5; 16 nucleotides agree with TRBD2. Unmatched junction bases numbered 22, after V lost 4 bases and J lost 5 bases. The length of the CDR3 is 22 residues. The germline CDR1 and CDR2 sequences are MNHEY and SVGAGI. The CDR3 here is CASSCSAPGLAGGRGRWETQYF. The CDR3 bases are TGTGCCAGCAGTTGCTCGGCCCCGGGACTAGCGGGAGGGAGGGGGAGATGGGAGACCCAGTACTTC.

This chain links TRBV20-1 with TRBJ1-2; 9 positions match TRBD1. The germline V gene encodes CDR1 DFQATT and CDR2 SNEGSKA (reference sequence). V was clipped by 7 bases and J by 8 bases; unmatched bases: 11. The CDR3 runs to 13 residues. CDR3 protein: CSVPGQGVWGYTF. In nucleotides, the CDR3 is TGCAGTGTTCCGGGACAGGGAGTGTGGGGCTACACCTTC.

CDR3 in amino acids: CASSRFSQGAQETQYF. For the CDR3, the DNA is TGTGCCAGCTCCCGATTTTCACAGGGGGCACAAGAGACCCAGTACTTC. The rearrangement links TRBV6-1 to TRBJ2-5, with TRBD1 matching 9 bases. Germline assignment: CDR1 MNHNS and CDR2 SASEGT. V lost 8 bases to trimming and J lost 2 bases; unmatched junction nucleotides: 12. The CDR3 is made up of 16 amino acids.

The chain employs TRBV4-3 and TRBJ2-1, with D hard to call. This CDR3 is built from 12 residues. The V and J ends lost 4 bases and 5 bases respectively, with 6 bases between them. The germline V gene has CDR1 LGHNA and CDR2 YSLEER. DNA for the CDR3: TGCGCCAGCAGCCGGTGGGACAATGAGCAGTTCTTC. Protein product: CASSRWDNEQFF.

Details on this clonotype: A read error is possible here, since a much larger clone lies one base away. V usage is TRBV27 and J usage is TRBJ2-7; TRBD2 is a possible D gene (6 bases). The CDR3 is 13 amino acids. Germline V gene data show CDR1 as MNHEY and CDR2 as SMNVEV (reference sequence). Here the CDR3 reads CSSSTLPGDEQYF. The CDR3 DNA is TGTTCCAGCAGTACGTTACCGGGAGACGAGCAGTACTTC.

On this clonotype: With a much larger clone just one base away, this may be a read error. The V call is TRBV29-1, the J call TRBJ1-2, with TRBD1 matching over 11 bases. CDR3 length: 13 residues. Trimming took 8 bases from V and 14 from J; bases not matched to a gene: 16. The germline CDR1 and CDR2 sequences are SQVTM and ANQGSEA. The CDR3 DNA follows: TGCAGCTCTGATGCCGGGACAGGGGGGGTGAGGACCTTC. As protein: CSSDAGTGGVRTF. Using reference TRBV29-1 and TRBJ1-2 for the parts outside the CDR3, the full variable domain is SAVISQKPSRDICQRGTSLTIQCQVDSQVTMMFWYRQQPGQSLTLIATANQGSEATYESGFVIDKFPISRPNLTFSTLTVSNMSPEDSSIYLCSSDAGTGGVRTFGSGTRLTVV.

This sequence joins TRBV18 and TRBJ1-6; D call uncertain. V was cut by 1 base and J by 9 bases, with 7 bases left in between. The CDR3 spans 13 residues. Germline V gene sequence: CDR1 KGHSH, CDR2 LQKENI. CDR3 DNA: TGTGCCAGCTCACCACAGCGGGGTTCACCCCTCCACTTT. Protein product: CASSPQRGSPLHF.

Points on this clonotype: This may come from a read error, since a much larger clone is one base off. The V and J genes are TRBV29-1 and TRBJ1-2, with TRBD1 matching over 8 bases. Losses at the gene ends were 8 bases for V and 7 bases for J; bases not matched to a gene: 6. CDR1 and CDR2 (germline): SQVTM, ANQGSEA. This CDR3 comprises 11 residues. CDR3 DNA sequence: TGCAGCCCCGACAGGGGTGTTGGCTACACCTTC. Translated, it gives CSPDRGVGYTF.

With regard to this clonotype: A clone one base away is much larger, so this may be a read error. This chain uses TRBV7-4 with TRBJ2-2, with a possible D match to TRBD1 (6 bases). The germline gives CDR1 SGHVT, CDR2 SQSDAQ. V gave up 3 bases and J gave up 5 bases, with 22 bases separating them. CDR3 length: 18 amino acids. CDR3 region: CASSLLTNIARGTGELFF. The DNA of the CDR3 is TGTGCCAGCAGCTTGCTGACTAATATCGCCAGGGGAACCGGGGAGCTGTTTTTT.

The chain combines TRBV4-2 with TRBJ2-7; D call uncertain. V was shortened by 3 bases and J by 1 base, with 19 bases between the two germline ends. In germline, CDR1 is LGHNA, CDR2 YNFKEQ. CDR3 length equals 17 residues. The CDR3, as DNA: TGTGCCAGCAGCCATCCCGAAAAGGCCGATGCATCCTACGAGCAGTACTTC. This encodes CASSHPEKADASYEQYF.

This chain connects TRBV18 to TRBJ1-3; D remains ambiguous. The germline CDR1 and CDR2 sequences are KGHSH and LQKENI. This CDR3 has 14 residues. V dropped 9 bases and J dropped 0 bases, with 12 bases sitting between them. CDR3 amino acids: CASWTGNSGNTIYF. The CDR3 bases are TGTGCCAGTTGGACGGGGAACTCTGGAAACACCATATATTTT. Full variable domain (rest looked up from reference TRBV18 and TRBJ1-3): NAGVMQNPRHLVRRRGQEARLRCSPMKGHSHVYWYRQLPEEGLKFMVYLQKENIIDESGMPKERFSAEFPKEGPSILRIQQVVRGDSAAYFCASWTGNSGNTIYFGEGSWLTVV.

By proportion, this clonotype is medium-sized. The J gene is TRBJ2-1, the V gene TRBV10-3; 7 nucleotides line up with TRBD2. The germline V gene has CDR1 ENHRY and CDR2 SYGVKD. This CDR3 is 15 amino acids long. Trimming took 3 bases from V and 8 from J; bases not matched to a gene: 10. The CDR3 here is CAISEELASSDEQFF. The CDR3 DNA follows: TGTGCCATCAGTGAAGAACTAGCGTCTTCGGATGAGCAGTTCTTC.